Sequencing of this T cell receptor (beta chain) was carried out in a study of cytomegalovirus exposure and HLA in healthy donors. Notes on the study in general: The majority of CMV-associated TCR beta chains were reported as apparently HLA-restricted in a later analysis. A previous analysis found most TCR beta V segments productive roughly 87% or roughly 30% of the time. A later analysis linked 15,000 to 20,000 TCR beta sequences to HLA alleles at 0.05 false discovery rate.

Trimming removed 1 base at V and 3 bases at J, with 4 bases between. Germline values: CDR1 MGHRA, CDR2 YSYEKL. The CDR3 length is 13 residues. Note on this clone: The antigen is unknown.

A multiplex PCR was run with 60 Vbeta primers and 13 Jbeta primers. Generated by immunoSEQ multiplex PCR, the TCRdb table keeps only in-frame clones and is missing some. The sample includes 65,000 to 85,000 clones, roughly 90% of them seen just once. This receptor was identified in a woman aged 25 to 39 in good health and CMV-seronegative. The sample taken for sequencing was PBMCs. This rearrangement joins TRBV4-1 to TRBJ1-5; D gene uncertain. The DNA of the CDR3 is TGCGCCAGCAGCCAAGTAGTCAATCAGCCCCAGCATTTT. Protein: CASSQVVNQPQHF.